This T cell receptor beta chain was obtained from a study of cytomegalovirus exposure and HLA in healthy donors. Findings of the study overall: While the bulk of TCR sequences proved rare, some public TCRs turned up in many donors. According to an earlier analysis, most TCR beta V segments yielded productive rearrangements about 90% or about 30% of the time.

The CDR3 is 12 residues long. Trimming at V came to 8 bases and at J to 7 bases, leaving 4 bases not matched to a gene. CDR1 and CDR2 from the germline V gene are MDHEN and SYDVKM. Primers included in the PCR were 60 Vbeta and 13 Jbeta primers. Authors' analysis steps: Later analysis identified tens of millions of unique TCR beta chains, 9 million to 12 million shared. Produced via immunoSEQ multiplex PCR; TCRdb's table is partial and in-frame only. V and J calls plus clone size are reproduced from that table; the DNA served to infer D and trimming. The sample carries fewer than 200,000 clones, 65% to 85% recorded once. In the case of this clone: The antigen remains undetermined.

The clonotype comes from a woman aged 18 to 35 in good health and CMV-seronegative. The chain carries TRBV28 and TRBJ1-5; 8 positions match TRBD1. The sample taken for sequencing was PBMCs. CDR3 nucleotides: TGTGCCAGCGGACAGGGTGGACAGCCCCAGCATTTT. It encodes CASGQGGQPQHF.